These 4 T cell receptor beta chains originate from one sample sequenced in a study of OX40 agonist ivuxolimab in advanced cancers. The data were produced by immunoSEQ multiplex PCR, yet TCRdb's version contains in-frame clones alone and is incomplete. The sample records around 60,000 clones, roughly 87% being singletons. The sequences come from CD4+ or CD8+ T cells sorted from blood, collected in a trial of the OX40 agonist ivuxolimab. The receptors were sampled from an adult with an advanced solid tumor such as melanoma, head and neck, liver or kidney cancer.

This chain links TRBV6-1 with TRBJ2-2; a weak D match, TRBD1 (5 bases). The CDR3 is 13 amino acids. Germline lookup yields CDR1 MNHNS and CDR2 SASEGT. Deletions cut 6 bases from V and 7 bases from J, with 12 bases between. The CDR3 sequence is CASRGRAVGELFF. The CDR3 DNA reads TGTGCCAGCAGGGGCAGGGCGGTCGGGGAGCTGTTTTTT.

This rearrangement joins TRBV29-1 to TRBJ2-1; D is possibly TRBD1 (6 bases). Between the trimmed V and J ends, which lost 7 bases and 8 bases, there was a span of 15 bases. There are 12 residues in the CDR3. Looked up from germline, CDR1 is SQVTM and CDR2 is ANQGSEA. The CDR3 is CSASQGVHEQFF. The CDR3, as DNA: TGCAGCGCCTCACAGGGAGTTCATGAGCAGTTCTTC.

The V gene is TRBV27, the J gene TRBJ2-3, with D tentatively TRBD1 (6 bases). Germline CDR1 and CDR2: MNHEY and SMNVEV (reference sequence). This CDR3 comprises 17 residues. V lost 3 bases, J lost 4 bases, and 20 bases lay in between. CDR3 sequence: CASSFFAAGERADTQYF. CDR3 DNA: TGTGCCAGCAGTTTTTTTGCAGCAGGGGAACGAGCAGATACGCAGTATTTT.

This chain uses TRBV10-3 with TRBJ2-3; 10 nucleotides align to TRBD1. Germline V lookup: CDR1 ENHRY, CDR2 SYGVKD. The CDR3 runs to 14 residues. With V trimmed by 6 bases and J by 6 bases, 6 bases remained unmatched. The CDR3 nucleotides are TGTGCCATCAGGGGGACAGGGGACACGGATACGCAGTATTTT. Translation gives CAIRGTGDTDTQYF.